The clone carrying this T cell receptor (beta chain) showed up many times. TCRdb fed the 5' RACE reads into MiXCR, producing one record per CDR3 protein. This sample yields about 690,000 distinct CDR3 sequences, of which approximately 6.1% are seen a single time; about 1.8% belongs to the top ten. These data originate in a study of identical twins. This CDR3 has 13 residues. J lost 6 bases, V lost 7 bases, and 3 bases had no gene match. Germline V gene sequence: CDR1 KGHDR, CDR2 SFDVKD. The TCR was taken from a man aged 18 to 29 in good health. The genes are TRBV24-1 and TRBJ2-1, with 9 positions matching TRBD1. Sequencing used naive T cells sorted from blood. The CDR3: CATRDRGGNEQFF. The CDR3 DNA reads TGTGCCACCAGGGACAGGGGTGGCAATGAGCAGTTCTTC.